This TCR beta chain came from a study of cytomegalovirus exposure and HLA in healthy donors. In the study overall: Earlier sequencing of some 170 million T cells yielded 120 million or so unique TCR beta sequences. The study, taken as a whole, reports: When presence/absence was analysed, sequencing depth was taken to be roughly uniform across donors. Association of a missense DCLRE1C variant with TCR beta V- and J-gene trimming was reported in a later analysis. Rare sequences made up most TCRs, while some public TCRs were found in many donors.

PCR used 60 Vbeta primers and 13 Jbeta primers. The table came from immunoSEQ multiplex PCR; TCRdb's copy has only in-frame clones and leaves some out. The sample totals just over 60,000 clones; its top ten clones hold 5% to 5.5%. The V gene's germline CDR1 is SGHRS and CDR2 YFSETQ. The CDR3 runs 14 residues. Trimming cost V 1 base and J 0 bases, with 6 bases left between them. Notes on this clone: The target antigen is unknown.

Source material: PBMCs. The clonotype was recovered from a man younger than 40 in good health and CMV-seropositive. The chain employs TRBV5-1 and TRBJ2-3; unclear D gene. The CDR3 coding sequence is TGCGCCAGCAGCTTGTTATCTAGCACAGATACGCAGTATTTT. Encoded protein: CASSLLSSTDTQYF.